These T cell receptor beta chains were read from a single sample in a study of graft-versus-host responses after intestinal transplantation. The protocol was immunoSEQ multiplex PCR, while the TCRdb copy is restricted to in-frame clones and leaves out a portion. Of more than 85,000 clones in the sample, roughly 92% were seen once. Their cognate antigens are unknown. Sequences were derived from unstimulated CD8+ T cells sorted from spleen or lymph node cells, sampled before transplant. The source of these receptors is a human donor who was the organ donor for an intestinal transplant. The CDR3 runs from the conserved cysteine through the conserved F or W. Each record gives: V gene, D gene, clone size, CDR3 protein. D genes are given only for firm matches. Clone size is not always given. Where it is, it says once, few, many or a class for expanded clones.

V: TRBV6-6
D: NA
size: NA
CDR3: CASRAGFGRGETQYF

V: TRBV11-2
D: TRBD1
size: once
CDR3: CASSGLGQGAAYEQYF

V: TRBV18
D: NA
size: NA
CDR3: CASSPAYNEQFF

V: TRBV27
D: NA
size: NA
CDR3: CASSTGTGYEQYF

V: TRBV7-9
D: NA
size: NA
CDR3: CASSPHPGEGYYGYTF

V: TRBV5-1
D: NA
size: NA
CDR3: CASSLAGEPSQFF

V: TRBV19
D: TRBD2
size: NA
CDR3: CASSPWTSGSEQYF

V: TRBV28
D: NA
size: NA
CDR3: CASSSGLTTGLEQYF

V: TRBV27
D: NA
size: NA
CDR3: CASSLTNSYEQYF

V: TRBV5-4
D: TRBD2
size: NA
CDR3: CASSLVQGLAGENEQFF

V: TRBV28
D: NA
size: NA
CDR3: CASSPTGRSNQPQHF

V: TRBV19
D: NA
size: NA
CDR3: CASSLVPTVADTQYF

V: TRBV5-6
D: NA
size: NA
CDR3: CASFWGGEMGYGYTF

V: TRBV15
D: TRBD2
size: once
CDR3: CATSRDSLAGGRNEQFF

V: TRBV4-1
D: TRBD1
size: once
CDR3: CASSQELGTVNEQFF

V: TRBV27
D: NA
size: NA
CDR3: CASSLSRQDYGYTF